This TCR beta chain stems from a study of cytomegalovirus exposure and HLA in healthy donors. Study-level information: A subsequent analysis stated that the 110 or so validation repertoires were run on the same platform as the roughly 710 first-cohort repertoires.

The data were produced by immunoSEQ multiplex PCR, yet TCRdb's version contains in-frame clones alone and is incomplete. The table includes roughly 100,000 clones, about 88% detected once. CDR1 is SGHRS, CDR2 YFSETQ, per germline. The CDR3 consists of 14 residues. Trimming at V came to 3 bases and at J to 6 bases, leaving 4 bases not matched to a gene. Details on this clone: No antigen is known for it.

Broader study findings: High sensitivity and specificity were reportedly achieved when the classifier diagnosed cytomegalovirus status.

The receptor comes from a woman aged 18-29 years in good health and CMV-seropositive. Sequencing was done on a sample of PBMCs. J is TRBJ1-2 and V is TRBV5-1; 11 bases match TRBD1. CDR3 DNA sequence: TGCGCCAGCAGCTGGACAGGGGGCGATGATGGCTACACCTTC. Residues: CASSWTGGDDGYTF.